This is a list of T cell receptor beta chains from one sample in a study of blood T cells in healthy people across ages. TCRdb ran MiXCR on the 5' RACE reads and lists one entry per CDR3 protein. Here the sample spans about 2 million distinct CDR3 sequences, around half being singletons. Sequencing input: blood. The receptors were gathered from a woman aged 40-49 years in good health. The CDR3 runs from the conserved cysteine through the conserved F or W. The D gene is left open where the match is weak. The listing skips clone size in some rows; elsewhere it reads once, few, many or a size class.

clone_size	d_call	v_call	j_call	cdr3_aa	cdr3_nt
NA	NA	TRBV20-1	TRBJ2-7	CSAQKAGPLDEQYF	TGCAGTGCTCAAAAAGCAGGGCCCCTCGATGAGCAGTACTTC
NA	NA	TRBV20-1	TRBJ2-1	CSARDGLLGVEQFF	TGCAGTGCTAGGGACGGACTATTGGGAGTTGAGCAGTTCTTC
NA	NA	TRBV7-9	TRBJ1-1	CASSSTGLGTEAFF	TGTGCCAGCAGCTCAACAGGGTTGGGAACTGAAGCTTTCTTT
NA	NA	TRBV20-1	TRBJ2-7	CSARDHGGNEQYF	TGCAGTGCTAGAGACCACGGGGGAAATGAGCAGTACTTC
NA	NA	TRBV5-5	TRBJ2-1	CASSAGPLGAQFF	TGTGCCAGCAGCGCCGGACCCCTGGGAGCCCAGTTCTTC
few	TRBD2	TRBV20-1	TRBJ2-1	CSASIGLAAYNEQFF	TGCAGTGCTAGCATAGGACTAGCGGCTTACAATGAGCAGTTCTTC
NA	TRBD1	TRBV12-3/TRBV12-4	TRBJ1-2	CASSPTDRALVHGYTF	TGTGCCAGCAGTCCGACGGACAGGGCTTTAGTCCATGGCTACACCTTC
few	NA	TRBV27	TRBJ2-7	CASSLSGQRRYEQYF	TGTGCCAGCAGTTTATCAGGACAGAGGAGGTACGAGCAGTACTTC
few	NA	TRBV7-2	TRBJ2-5	CASSFLGGRQETQYF	TGTGCCAGCAGCTTTTTGGGGGGGCGGCAAGAGACCCAGTACTTC
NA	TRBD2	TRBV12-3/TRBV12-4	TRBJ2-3	CASSFPASGGYSSTDTQYF	TGTGCCAGCAGTTTCCCCGCTAGCGGGGGTTACTCTAGCACAGATACGCAGTATTTT
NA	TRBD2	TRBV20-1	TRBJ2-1	CSASLAGGPGVSYNEQFF	TGCAGTGCTAGTTTAGCGGGGGGGCCGGGAGTGTCCTACAATGAGCAGTTCTTC
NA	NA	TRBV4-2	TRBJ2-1	CASSQGGVARGYNEQFF	TGTGCCAGCAGCCAAGGGGGGGTAGCGAGGGGTTACAATGAGCAGTTCTTC
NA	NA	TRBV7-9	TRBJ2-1	CASSSEVNSNEQFF	TGTGCCAGCAGTTCGGAGGTCAATAGCAATGAGCAGTTCTTC
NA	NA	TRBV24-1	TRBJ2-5	CATSDHRKETQYF	TGTGCCACCAGTGATCATCGCAAAGAGACCCAGTACTTC
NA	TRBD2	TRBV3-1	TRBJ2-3	CASSHRSTGGLADTQYF	TGTGCCAGCAGCCACCGCTCGACGGGGGGGTTGGCAGATACGCAGTATTTT
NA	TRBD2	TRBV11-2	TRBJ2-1	CASSPGVAGTTYNEQFF	TGTGCCAGCAGCCCCGGGGTAGCGGGGACCACCTACAATGAGCAGTTCTTC
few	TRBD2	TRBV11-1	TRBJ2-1	CASRLGLAGGEQFF	TGTGCCAGCAGACTGGGACTAGCGGGGGGTGAGCAGTTCTTC